One sample yielded the 21 T cell receptor beta chains listed below, sequenced in a study of CD8+ T cells in alopecia areata. RNA, once extracted, was reverse transcribed into cDNA for use as the sequencing template. Generated by immunoSEQ multiplex PCR, the TCRdb table keeps only in-frame clones and is missing some. Of 120,000 or so clones in the sample, roughly 54% were seen once. The sample was CD4+ T cells sorted from blood, taken at week 0. Every receptor here comes from a human donor with alopecia areata.

The chain joins TRBV2 to TRBJ1-1, with TRBD1 matching over 7 bases. Germline loops: CDR1 SNHLY, CDR2 FYNNEI. The CDR3 runs 13 residues. V trimming: 10 bases; J trimming: 1 base; junction bases outside the gene matches: 6. CDR3 sequence: CATGQSENTEAFF. CDR3 DNA: TGTGCCACGGGACAGTCAGAGAACACTGAAGCTTTCTTT.

This clone appeared a few times. The chain links TRBV29-1 to TRBJ2-3; D may be TRBD1 or TRBD2 (5 bases each). CDR3 length: 14 amino acids. V was trimmed by 6 bases and J by 5 bases, leaving 18 bases between them. The germline V gene has CDR1 SQVTM and CDR2 ANQGSEA. The CDR3 protein is CSVVQGVREDTQYF. The CDR3 coding sequence is TGCAGCGTAGTCCAGGGTGTCCGGGAAGATACGCAGTATTTT.

The genes are TRBV5-1 and TRBJ2-2, with 7 positions matching TRBD1. Losses at the gene ends were 5 bases for V and 3 bases for J; bases not matched to a gene: 4. The germline CDR1 and CDR2 sequences are SGHRS and YFSETQ. The CDR3 is 14 amino acids. The CDR3, as DNA: TGCGCCAGCAGGAGAGGGGGCGACACCGGGGAGCTGTTTTTT. Translating gives CASRRGGDTGELFF.

This clone has a handful of counts. This chain connects TRBV4-3 to TRBJ1-1; unclear D gene. Trimming pared 4 bases from V and 1 base from J, leaving 7 bases between. Germline CDR1 reads LGHNA; CDR2 reads YSLEER. The CDR3 loop spans 13 amino acids. The DNA for the CDR3 is TGCGCCAGCAGCCTGAGGACGAACACTGAAGCTTTCTTT. As protein: CASSLRTNTEAFF.

This clone was counted only a few times. V and J are TRBV25-1 and TRBJ1-1; no definite D call. This CDR3 comprises 11 residues. The V gene's germline CDR1 is MGHDK and CDR2 SYGVNS. The V end lost 6 bases, the J end lost 1 base, and 3 bases lay between the germline ends. The CDR3 reads CASRENTEAFF. As DNA, the CDR3 is TGTGCCAGCAGAGAGAACACTGAAGCTTTCTTT.

V usage is TRBV29-1 and J usage is TRBJ1-2; 8 bases line up with TRBD1. V lost 8 bases to trimming and J lost 6 bases; unmatched junction nucleotides: 8. The CDR3 contains 12 residues. CDR1 and CDR2 (germline): SQVTM, ANQGSEA. The CDR3 DNA reads TGCAGCACCAGGGGGCGCGATCATGGCTACACCTTC. Its protein product is CSTRGRDHGYTF.

V is TRBV7-2 and J is TRBJ1-3, with unresolved D. Per germline, CDR1 SGHTA and CDR2 FQGNSA. The CDR3 sequence is 16 residues long. The V and J ends lost 2 bases and 0 bases respectively, with 11 bases between them. The CDR3: CASSLKVGPSGNTIYF. DNA of the CDR3: TGTGCCAGCAGCTTAAAAGTGGGCCCCTCTGGAAACACCATATATTTT. The whole variable domain, filled in from reference TRBV7-2 and TRBJ1-3, reads GAGVSQSPSNKVTEKGKDVELRCDPISGHTALYWYRQSLGQGLEFLIYFQGNSAPDKSGLPSDRFSAERTGGSVSTLTIQRTQQEDSAVYLCASSLKVGPSGNTIYFGEGSWLTVV.

This clone was observed a few times. The gene calls are TRBV6-5 and TRBJ1-1, with D unresolved. Germline V gene lookup returns CDR1 MNHEY and CDR2 SVGAGI. The V and J ends lost 2 bases and 0 bases respectively, with 10 bases between them. The CDR3 spans 15 residues. CDR3 sequence reads: CASSYRQRMNTEAFF. CDR3 nucleotides: TGTGCCAGCAGTTACCGGCAGCGCATGAACACTGAAGCTTTCTTT.

V and J are TRBV7-3 and TRBJ1-2, with D uncertain. This CDR3 contains 14 residues. Per the germline V gene, CDR1 is SGHTA and CDR2 is FQGTGA. V was shortened by 4 bases and J by 1 base, with 10 bases between the two germline ends. The CDR3, as DNA: TGTGCCAGCAGCTACGGGCCCCTTAACTATGGCTACACCTTC. This gives the protein CASSYGPLNYGYTF.

The gene calls are TRBV7-9 and TRBJ1-6; D not resolved. CDR3 length: 12 residues. Germline CDR1 and CDR2: SEHNR and FQNEAQ (reference sequence). V lost 3 bases and J lost 7, with 4 bases in between. The CDR3 reads CASSFRNSPLHF. In DNA, the CDR3 is TGTGCCAGCAGCTTCCGGAATTCACCCCTCCACTTT.

The rearrangement uses TRBV4-3 and TRBJ1-2; D is unclear. Germline loops: CDR1 LGHNA, CDR2 YSLEER. This CDR3 has 14 amino acids. Trimming shortened V by 1 base and J by 4 bases, and 10 bases separated the two germline ends. In DNA form, the CDR3 reads TGCGCCAGCAGCCAAGGAGGCAGTCTCTATGGCTACACCTTC. This sequence encodes CASSQGGSLYGYTF.

J is TRBJ2-7 and V is TRBV7-2; 8 bases are shared with TRBD1. V lost 4 bases to trimming and J lost 5 bases; unmatched junction nucleotides: 4. There are 13 residues in the CDR3. CDR1 is SGHTA and CDR2 is FQGNSA in the germline V gene. The CDR3 sequence is CASSSTGEDEQYF. The CDR3 DNA reads TGTGCCAGCAGCTCGACAGGGGAAGACGAGCAGTACTTC.

V usage is TRBV5-4 and J usage is TRBJ1-4, with a tentative D call TRBD1 (5 bases). Germline-derived CDR1 and CDR2 are SGHNT and YYREEE (reference sequence). There are 14 residues in the CDR3. Trimming pared 2 bases from V and 8 bases from J, leaving 13 bases between. CDR3 residues: CASSFRGEDEKLFF. As DNA, the CDR3 is TGTGCCAGCAGCTTTCGGGGGGAGGACGAAAAACTGTTTTTT.

The chain links TRBV2 to TRBJ2-1, with 10 bases matching TRBD2. Germline V gene data show CDR1 as SNHLY and CDR2 as FYNNEI. After removal of 4 bases from V and 2 bases from J, the junction contained 5 bases not matched to a gene. The CDR3 runs to 16 residues. The CDR3 sequence: CASSGTSGGTYNEQFF. The CDR3 DNA reads TGTGCCAGCAGTGGGACTAGCGGAGGCACCTACAATGAGCAGTTCTTC.

In DNA, the CDR3 is TGTGCCAGCAGTTACCGCGCCTCGCCGCCACGGGAGCCCCAGCATTTT. This sequence encodes CASSYRASPPREPQHF. This chain connects TRBV6-6 to TRBJ1-5; D is ambiguous. Trimming removed 2 bases from V and 8 bases from J, with 19 bases in between. The length of the CDR3 is 16 residues. The germline V gene encodes CDR1 MNHNY and CDR2 SVGAGI (reference sequence).

J is TRBJ2-1 and V is TRBV5-4; 10 nucleotides line up with TRBD2. V shed 4 bases and J 9 bases; nucleotides not matched to a gene: 10. Looked up from germline, CDR1 is SGHNT and CDR2 is YYREEE (reference sequence). The CDR3 loop spans 15 amino acids. CDR3 sequence: CASSPLAGESGEQFF. DNA for the CDR3: TGTGCCAGCAGCCCCCTAGCGGGAGAAAGCGGTGAGCAGTTCTTC.

J is TRBJ2-5 and V is TRBV7-9; D is ambiguous. Germline CDR1 SEHNR, CDR2 FQNEAQ (reference sequence). The CDR3 totals 17 residues. Deletions cut 0 bases from V and 2 bases from J, with 16 bases between. CDR3: CASSLAPLVSSQETQYF. CDR3 sequence (DNA): TGTGCCAGCAGCTTAGCCCCTTTGGTCAGCTCTCAAGAGACCCAGTACTTC. Drawing the rest from reference TRBV7-9 and TRBJ2-5, the complete variable domain is DTGVSQNPRHKITKRGQNVTFRCDPISEHNRLYWYRQTLGQGPEFLTYFQNEAQLEKSRLLSDRFSAERPKGSFSTLEIQRTEQGDSAMYLCASSLAPLVSSQETQYFGPGTRLLVL.

This clone has a handful of counts. The V and J genes are TRBV2 and TRBJ2-1; weak D call: TRBD2 (7 bases). This CDR3 is 17 amino acids long. Deletions cut 4 bases from V and 5 bases from J, with 21 bases between. From germline, CDR1 is SNHLY and CDR2 FYNNEI. The CDR3: CASSAFKRGGLDNEQFF. In DNA, the CDR3 is TGTGCCAGCAGTGCGTTTAAGCGCGGGGGCTTAGACAATGAGCAGTTCTTC. The entire variable domain, with the rest obtained from reference TRBV2 and TRBJ2-1, is as follows: EPEVTQTPSHQVTQMGQEVILRCVPISNHLYFYWYRQILGQKVEFLVSFYNNEISEKSEIFDDQFSVERPDGSNFTLKIRSTKLEDSAMYFCASSAFKRGGLDNEQFFGPGTRLTVL.

This clone has a single count. This sequence joins TRBV7-2 and TRBJ1-2; 7 nucleotides line up with TRBD1. This CDR3 has 14 residues. Germline CDR1 SGHTA, CDR2 FQGNSA. Germline trimming cut 5 bases from V and 13 bases from J; bases unmatched to any gene: 16. The CDR3 DNA is TGTGCCAGCAGCCTGAGACAGGGACCGGGCGGGTGCACCTTC. Translating it yields CASSLRQGPGGCTF.

V and J are TRBV19 and TRBJ2-2; 7 bases are a match to TRBD1. V lost 5 bases and J lost 4; bases outside the gene matches: 10. Germline CDR1 LNHDA, CDR2 SQIVND (reference sequence). There are 16 residues in the CDR3. CDR3: CASSPTPTGTTGELFF. DNA for the CDR3: TGTGCCAGTAGTCCCACCCCGACAGGGACCACCGGGGAGCTGTTTTTT.

This chain links TRBV7-2 with TRBJ2-4; the D is unclear. The CDR3 contains 13 residues. CDR1 and CDR2 from the germline V gene are SGHTA and FQGNSA. V lost 4 bases and J 5 bases, leaving 9 bases between the germline ends. This CDR3 reads CASSSARQNIQYF. CDR3 nucleotides: TGTGCCAGCAGCTCTGCACGCCAAAACATTCAGTACTTC. Drawing the rest from reference TRBV7-2 and TRBJ2-4, the complete variable domain is GAGVSQSPSNKVTEKGKDVELRCDPISGHTALYWYRQSLGQGLEFLIYFQGNSAPDKSGLPSDRFSAERTGGSVSTLTIQRTQQEDSAVYLCASSSARQNIQYFGAGTRLSVL.